This TCR beta chain was observed in a study of blood T cell repertoires in COVID-19. Study information: COVID-19 samples collected from the United States, Italy and Spain covered acute and convalescent phases. From T cells, B-cell-depleted T cells, or PBMCs came the material, which was cDNA or gDNA.

As processed by the authors: The authors estimated nucleated cell counts from reference gene primer amplification. This table comes from immunoSEQ multiplex PCR, and its TCRdb copy is limited to in-frame clones, with some not included. The V and J calls and clone size were taken over from that table, and D and trimming were inferred from the DNA. Here the sample spans about 200,000 clones, around nine tenths being singletons. This clone has a single count. Germline V gives CDR1 MNHNS, CDR2 SASEGT. Unmatched junction bases numbered 14, after V lost 2 bases and J lost 10 bases. This CDR3 is built from 17 residues.

The rearrangement uses TRBV6-1 and TRBJ1-6; 7 bases line up with TRBD1. The sequencing sample was made of peripheral blood. The sequence derives from a man aged 18 to 29 with active or convalescent COVID-19. The CDR3 DNA sequence: TGTGCCAGCAGTGAAAGGCAGTTGACAGGGAAGGGATCACCCCTCCACTTT. Amino acids: CASSERQLTGKGSPLHF.